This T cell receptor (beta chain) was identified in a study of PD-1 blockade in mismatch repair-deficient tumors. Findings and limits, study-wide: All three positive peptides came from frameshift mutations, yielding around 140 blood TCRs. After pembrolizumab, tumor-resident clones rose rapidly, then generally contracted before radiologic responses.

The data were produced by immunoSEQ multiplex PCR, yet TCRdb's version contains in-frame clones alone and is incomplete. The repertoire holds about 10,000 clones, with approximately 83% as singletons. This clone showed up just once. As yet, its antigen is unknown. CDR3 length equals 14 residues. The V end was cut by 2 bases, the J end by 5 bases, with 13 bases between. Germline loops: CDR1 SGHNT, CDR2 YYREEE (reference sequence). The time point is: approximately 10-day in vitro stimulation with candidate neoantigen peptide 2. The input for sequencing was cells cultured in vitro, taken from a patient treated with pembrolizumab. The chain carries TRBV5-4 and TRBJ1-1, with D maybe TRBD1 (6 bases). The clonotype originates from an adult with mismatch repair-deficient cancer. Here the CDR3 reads CASSLRGGNTEAFF. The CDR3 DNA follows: TGTGCCAGCAGCTTAAGGGGGGGAAATACTGAAGCTTTCTTT.